The 23 T cell receptor beta chains listed next were all sequenced from one sample in a study of CD4 and CD8 cells across lung adenocarcinoma regions. TCRdb independently ran MiXCR on the PCR reads; one entry per CDR3 protein. The sample lists thousands of distinct CDR3 sequences; less than 55% were seen once. Sequencing input: CD4+ T cells from the margin of a lung tumor. The source of these receptors is a male donor with lung adenocarcinoma. The CD4 and CD8 labels of this study may be unreliable.

This clonotype was recorded many times. This chain connects TRBV27 to TRBJ2-1, with 15 bases lining up with TRBD2. The CDR3 consists of 17 residues. Germline CDR1 reads MNHEY; CDR2 reads SMNVEV (reference sequence). The ends lost 6 bases at V and 8 bases at J; junction bases unmatched: 11. In DNA form, the CDR3 reads TGTGCCAGCAGGGCGACCGGACTAGCGGGGGGGCCCGATGAGCAGTTCTTC. Translating gives CASRATGLAGGPDEQFF.

Worth noting for this clonotype: Mismatch with germline at one junction end may stem from a read error. The chain links TRBV6-1 to TRBJ2-3; perhaps TRBD2 as D (6 bases). Germline V gene sequence: CDR1 MNHNS, CDR2 SASEGT. The CDR3 loop spans 13 amino acids. CDR3 residues: CATGREPKDMQYF. The CDR3 DNA sequence: TGTGCCACGGGGCGGGAACCGAAAGATATGCAGTATTTT.

This clonotype was recorded a few times. Given a much more abundant clone one base away, this may be a read error. V is TRBV7-7 and J is TRBJ2-5; 7 bases are a match to TRBD1. CDR3 length: 15 residues. CDR1 and CDR2 from the germline V gene are SSHAT and FNYEAQ (reference sequence). CDR3 DNA: TGTGCTAGCAGCTTAGACCAGGGGGTCCTCAATGAGCAGTACTTC. This gives the protein CASSLDQGVLNEQYF.

This clonotype showed up just a few times. The V gene is TRBV14, the J gene TRBJ2-1, with D uncertain. V was trimmed by 3 bases and J by 8 bases, leaving 11 bases between them. The germline gives CDR1 SGHDN, CDR2 FVKESK. The CDR3 is 13 residues long. This chain's CDR3 is CASSHRGVDEQFF. In DNA form, the CDR3 reads TGTGCCAGCAGCCACCGCGGCGTGGATGAGCAGTTCTTC.

The gene calls are TRBV25-1 and TRBJ2-5; no clear D gene. The germline V gene encodes CDR1 MGHDK and CDR2 SYGVNS. V lost 4 bases and J lost 10, with 16 bases in between. The CDR3 is 13 amino acids. CDR3 sequence reads: CASSASRREDQYF. DNA for the CDR3: TGTGCCAGCAGTGCATCCCGTAGAGAGGACCAGTACTTC.

J is TRBJ2-4 and V is TRBV12-3 or TRBV12-4; D remains ambiguous. The ends were cut back, 5 bases at V and 5 bases at J, with 16 bases in the middle. This CDR3 is built from 15 residues. For the CDR3, the DNA is TGTGCCAGCAGTCTGGGCCCTGTGGGCCAAAACATTCAGTACTTC. Translation: CASSLGPVGQNIQYF.

This clonotype has ten or more counts. A much larger clonotype is one base distant, so this may be a read error. The chain carries TRBV27 and TRBJ2-1; D is perhaps TRBD1 (6 bases). The germline gives CDR1 MNHEY, CDR2 SMNVEV (reference sequence). The CDR3 has 15 residues. V was clipped by 2 bases and J by 13 bases, with 21 bases between them. This chain's CDR3 is CASSLDRSHGETQFF. CDR3 nucleotide sequence: TGTGCCAGCAGTTTAGACAGGAGCCACGGGGAGACCCAGTTCTTC.

V and J are TRBV6-1 and TRBJ2-1; 10 bases line up with TRBD1. This CDR3 comprises 14 residues. The trim removed 9 bases at V and 5 bases at J, leaving 7 bases unmatched. Per germline, CDR1 MNHNS and CDR2 SASEGT. CDR3 in amino acids: CASFGTGEHNEQFF. The CDR3 DNA sequence: TGTGCCAGTTTCGGGACAGGGGAACACAATGAGCAGTTCTTC.

This clonotype has at least ten counts. V is TRBV6-4 and J is TRBJ2-3; a weak D match, TRBD2 (5 bases). The CDR3 totals 14 residues. In germline, CDR1 is MRHNA, CDR2 SNTAGT. With 3 bases removed from V and 6 bases from J, the gap between germline ends came to 13 bases. CDR3 sequence: CASSDGLSPDTQYF. CDR3 nucleotide sequence: TGTGCCAGCAGTGATGGACTGTCCCCGGATACGCAGTATTTT.

About this clonotype: Germline and junction disagree at one end, which may indicate a read error. This chain's CDR3 is CASSLFSDMGVDELFF. The CDR3 nucleotides are TGCGCCAGCAGCCTATTTTCGGACATGGGCGTCGATGAGCTGTTCTTT. The genes are TRBV5-1 and TRBJ2-1; possibly TRBD1 for D (5 bases). The germline V gene has CDR1 SGHRS and CDR2 YFSETQ. The CDR3 is 16 amino acids.

V gene TRBV20-1 combines with J gene TRBJ2-1; TRBD2 matches 11 bases. TRBJ2-7 explains the end of the DNA better; the J call may be wrong. Looked up from germline, CDR1 is DFQATT and CDR2 is SNEGSKA (reference sequence). The CDR3 runs to 12 residues. The CDR3 loop is CSARGLAGEQYF. For the CDR3, the DNA is TGCAGTGCTAGAGGACTAGCGGGAGAGCAGTACTTC.

This clonotype was observed a handful of times. This chain connects TRBV11-3 to TRBJ2-3; D is possibly TRBD2 (5 bases). Trimming took 2 bases from V and 2 from J, leaving 11 bases between them. The germline V gene encodes CDR1 SGHNT and CDR2 YENEEA. CDR3 length: 15 amino acids. The CDR3 DNA follows: TGTGCCAGCAGCTTATCACTAGGAGACACAGATACGCAGTATTTT. Its translation: CASSLSLGDTDTQYF.

The chain carries TRBV6-1 and TRBJ2-3; no firm D call. The CDR3 sequence is 18 residues long. V dropped 6 bases and J dropped 5 bases, with 27 bases sitting between them. The germline CDR1 and CDR2 sequences are MNHNS and SASEGT. CDR3 loop: CASSHLPPRSTLKDTQYF. The CDR3 DNA reads TGTGCCAGCAGCCACCTGCCCCCCCGGAGCACCCTCAAAGATACGCAGTATTTT.

This clonotype was detected a few times. The rearrangement links TRBV28 to TRBJ2-5, with 9 bases fitting TRBD1. This CDR3 has 19 amino acids. V lost 2 bases and J lost 1; bases outside the gene matches: 14. Germline assignment: CDR1 MDHEN and CDR2 SYDVKM. CDR3 residues: CASSLPRDRVRELQETQYF. As DNA, the CDR3 is TGTGCCAGCAGTTTACCCCGGGACAGGGTTCGTGAACTCCAAGAGACCCAGTACTTC. Complete variable domain (other parts from reference TRBV28 and TRBJ2-5): DVKVTQSSRYLVKRTGEKVFLECVQDMDHENMFWYRQDPGLGLRLIYFSYDVKMKEKGDIPEGYSVSREKKERFSLILESASTNQTSMYLCASSLPRDRVRELQETQYFGPGTRLLVL.

The genes are TRBV27 and TRBJ2-5; D remains ambiguous. Deletions cut 11 bases from V and 0 bases from J, with 19 bases between. This CDR3 comprises 15 residues. CDR1 and CDR2 from the germline V gene are MNHEY and SMNVEV (reference sequence). DNA for the CDR3: TGTGCCGGGGAACCTGGCGTCGGAGACCAAGAGACCCAGTACTTC. As protein: CAGEPGVGDQETQYF.

Remarks on this clonotype: Sequence at one end of the junction differs from germline and may be a read error. The V call is TRBV6-1, the J call TRBJ2-1, with a weak D call TRBD2 (6 bases). The assigned J gene may be wrong: the sequence end matches TRBJ2-5 better. Per the germline V gene, CDR1 is MNHNS and CDR2 is SASEGT. The CDR3 contains 16 residues. CDR3 sequence (DNA): TGTGCCAGCAGTGAAGGGAGGGTTAGGGGCAAAGATACCCAGTACTTC. Translated, it gives CASSEGRVRGKDTQYF.

The chain couples TRBV7-2 to TRBJ2-3; D unclear. CDR1 SGHTA and CDR2 FQGNSA come from the germline V gene. This CDR3 contains 16 residues. The ends were cut back, 5 bases at V and 14 bases at J, with 29 bases in the middle. CDR3 nucleotides: TGTGCCAGCAGCGGTATCGAAGAACTCAGCACCGAGGCGCTGTATTTT. It encodes CASSGIEELSTEALYF.

The chain employs TRBV4-2 and TRBJ2-1, with 8 bases aligning to TRBD2. The CDR3 consists of 15 residues. CDR1 is LGHNA, CDR2 YNFKEQ, per germline. With V trimmed by 3 bases and J by 5 bases, 6 bases remained unmatched. The CDR3 DNA sequence: TGTGCCAGCAGCCAGAGCGGGAGTAGTAACAATGAGCAGTTCTTC. It translates to CASSQSGSSNNEQFF.

This rearrangement joins TRBV6-1 to TRBJ2-1; D perhaps matches TRBD2 (7 bases). This CDR3 is built from 18 residues. V lost 2 bases and J lost 2, with 19 bases in between. CDR1 MNHNS and CDR2 SASEGT come from the germline V gene. In nucleotides, the CDR3 is TGTGCCAGCAGTGAATGGGGGGGGGGGGCAGCGGCCTACAATGAGCAGTTCTTC. Translation: CASSEWGGGAAAYNEQFF.

The rearrangement links TRBV20-1 to TRBJ2-2, with TRBD2 matching 8 bases. The V segment lost 3 bases and the J segment 4 bases; nucleotides outside the gene matches: 4. This CDR3 spans 14 amino acids. Germline lookup yields CDR1 DFQATT and CDR2 SNEGSKA (reference sequence). The CDR3 DNA sequence: TGCAGTGCTAGCGGGAGGGCAGTCACCGGGGAGCTGTTTTTT. Translating it yields CSASGRAVTGELFF.

For this clonotype: At one end, the junction sequence differs from germline, possibly due to a read error. The chain uses TRBV6-1 and TRBJ2-2; D is undetermined. CDR3 size: 15 residues. In germline, CDR1 is MNHNS, CDR2 SASEGT. The CDR3, as DNA: TGTGCCAGCAGTGGAATGGGTGTTAACACCGATGAGCTGTATTTT. It encodes CASSGMGVNTDELYF.

This clonotype is a singleton in its sample. V and J are TRBV6-5 and TRBJ2-3, with 8 bases lining up with TRBD1. The CDR3 has 15 residues. The trim removed 2 bases at V and 6 bases at J, leaving 7 bases unmatched. Germline assignment: CDR1 MNHEY and CDR2 SVGAGI. Here the CDR3 reads CASSYEGQVSDTQYF. The CDR3 DNA reads TGTGCCAGCAGTTACGAGGGACAGGTTTCGGATACGCAGTATTTT.

This clonotype was counted a few times. V is TRBV20-1 and J is TRBJ2-3; 10 positions agree with TRBD1. CDR3 length: 16 residues. V was pared by 1 base and J by 2 bases, with 6 bases of the junction left unmatched. Germline V gives CDR1 DFQATT, CDR2 SNEGSKA (reference sequence). CDR3 loop: CSARVLGQGTTDTQYF. Written as DNA, the CDR3 is TGCAGTGCTAGAGTTCTGGGACAGGGGACCACAGATACGCAGTATTTT.